A selection of T cell receptor beta chains follows, all from one sample in a study of blood T cell repertoires in COVID-19. Measured with immunoSEQ multiplex PCR; TCRdb has only the in-frame clones, and not every one. The sample contains about 200,000 clones, 70% to 90% of which appear only once. The sequencing input was peripheral blood. These TCRs come from a man in his thirties or forties who had recovered from COVID-19. Each CDR3 is given with its conserved first and last residue. Each record gives: J gene, D gene, clone size, V gene, CDR3 DNA, CDR3 protein. The D gene is left open where the match is weak. A clone size is listed for some rows: how often the clone was seen (once, few, many), or a class if it is expanded.

>TRBJ2-4|TRBD1|-|TRBV6-5
TGTGCCAGCACCCGGACAGGGGGCAACTTAAACGTTCAGTACTTC
CASTRTGGNLNVQYF
>TRBJ2-5|TRBD1|once|TRBV3-1/TRBV3-2
TGTGCCAGCAGCCAGGGACAGCAAGAGACCCAGTACTTC
CASSQGQQETQYF
>TRBJ2-5|TRBD2|-|TRBV3-1/TRBV3-2
TGTGCCAGCAGCCCCAATAGCGGGGTTGCAGAGACCCAGTACTTC
CASSPNSGVAETQYF
>TRBJ2-1|TRBD2|-|TRBV7-2
TGTGCCAGCAGCTTAGTAACTCCGGGACTAGCGGGGGAGCAGTTCTTC
CASSLVTPGLAGEQFF
>TRBJ1-3|-|-|TRBV18
TGTGCCAGCTCACCACTTAAAACAGGGATTATCGGAAACACCATATATTTT
CASSPLKTGIIGNTIYF
>TRBJ2-2|-|-|TRBV4-1
TGCGCCAGCGGTGCCGAGAGAAACACCGGGGAGCTGTTTTTT
CASGAERNTGELFF
>TRBJ2-7|-|-|TRBV5-6
TGTGCCAGCAGCTCCCAGGTGGAGCAGTACTTC
CASSSQVEQYF
>TRBJ1-2|-|-|TRBV29-1
TGCAGCGTTGAAGTTTACGCAGGGATTAACTATGGCTACACCTTC
CSVEVYAGINYGYTF
>TRBJ2-1|TRBD2|-|TRBV2
TGTGCCAGCAGTGGCCTCGAGCGGGGGGTGAATGAGCAGTTCTTC
CASSGLERGVNEQFF
>TRBJ1-2|-|-|TRBV12-3/TRBV12-4
TGTGCCAGCAGCCCCTGGAGCTATGGCTACACCTTC
CASSPWSYGYTF
>TRBJ1-5|TRBD1|-|TRBV6-1
TGTGCCAGCAGTGAAGCCCTGGACAGGGTGGTCAATCAGCCCCAGCATTTT
CASSEALDRVVNQPQHF
>TRBJ2-7|-|-|TRBV30
TGTGCCTGGAGTTCCCTAAGCGGCGAGCAGTACTTC
CAWSSLSGEQYF
>TRBJ2-7|TRBD1|few|TRBV19
TGTGCCAGTAGCCTAACAGGGGACTCCTACGAGCAGTACTTC
CASSLTGDSYEQYF
>TRBJ1-5|TRBD1|once|TRBV6-2/TRBV6-3
TGTGCCAGCAGTGGGGACAGGGGCGCCTATAGCAATCAGCCCCAGCATTTT
CASSGDRGAYSNQPQHF
>TRBJ2-7|TRBD2|-|TRBV12-3/TRBV12-4
TGTGCCAGCAGTCGGGGGGGTGAGCAGTACTTC
CASSRGGEQYF
>TRBJ1-2|-|-|TRBV10-3
TGTGCCATCAGTGAGTGGGGCCAGGCGGAGGGCTACACCTTC
CAISEWGQAEGYTF
>TRBJ2-7|TRBD2|-|TRBV19
TGTGCCAGTAGTATTGAGCGGGGGCCCTCCTACGAGCAGTACTTC
CASSIERGPSYEQYF
>TRBJ2-7|-|-|TRBV28
TGTGCCAGCAGGCGTTTCTACGAGCAGTACTTC
CASRRFYEQYF
>TRBJ1-4|-|-|TRBV6-5
TGTGCCAGCAGTCCCGGGTTTGAAAAACTGTTTTTT
CASSPGFEKLFF
>TRBJ1-2|-|-|TRBV9
TGTGCCAGCAGCGTAGATAACGGTAGATATGGCTACACCTTC
CASSVDNGRYGYTF
>TRBJ1-5|-|-|TRBV1
TGCACCAGCAGCCAATGGACAGGGAACCAGCCCCAGCATTTT
CTSSQWTGNQPQHF
>TRBJ1-1|-|-|TRBV7-2
TGTGCCAGCAGCTTAGCGGGCCTTGAAGCTTTCTTT
CASSLAGLEAFF
>TRBJ1-2|-|few|TRBV4-3
TGCGCCAGCAGCCAAGATTCTGCCCCGGTCGGGTCGTATGGCTACACCTTC
CASSQDSAPVGSYGYTF
>TRBJ1-2|TRBD1|-|TRBV7-9
TGTGCCAGCCAACAGGGGGCGGGCGGCTACACCTTC
CASQQGAGGYTF
>TRBJ2-1|-|-|TRBV29-1
TGCAGCGTTGACCGTGAGAGCTCCTACAATGAGCAGTTCTTC
CSVDRESSYNEQFF
>TRBJ2-7|TRBD1|once|TRBV19
TGTGCCAGTAGTATTTACGACAGGGGTCACGAGCAGTACTTC
CASSIYDRGHEQYF
>TRBJ2-2|-|-|TRBV7-7
TGTGCCAGCAGCTTACCAGGGGGGCGGCCCGGGGAGCTGTTTTTT
CASSLPGGRPGELFF
>TRBJ1-6|-|-|TRBV27
TGTGCCAGCAGGGAGGGAGGGTCCTATAATTCACCCCTCCACTTT
CASREGGSYNSPLHF
>TRBJ1-1|TRBD1|-|TRBV4-1
TGCGCCAGCAGCCTCGGGACAGGGATTCTTGGTGCTGAAGCTTTCTTT
CASSLGTGILGAEAFF
>TRBJ1-1|-|-|TRBV9
TGTGCCAGCAGCGTAGCCCAGGGCAGGGGCACTGAAGCTTTCTTT
CASSVAQGRGTEAFF
>TRBJ2-5|TRBD1|-|TRBV24-1
TGTGCCACCAGTGATTTGGGGACAGGGGGACGGAGGACCCAGTACTTC
CATSDLGTGGRRTQYF
>TRBJ2-7|TRBD1|-|TRBV4-3
TGCGCCAGCAGCCAAGCCGGGACAGGGGGCTACGAGCAGTACTTC
CASSQAGTGGYEQYF
>TRBJ1-5|-|-|TRBV19
TGTGCCAGTAGTATGGGGGGAATTACAAATAAGGGGCCCCAGCATTTT
CASSMGGITNKGPQHF
>TRBJ2-4|-|-|TRBV6-2/TRBV6-3
TGTGCCAGCAGTTACTCCCGCAGGCTAGCCAAAAACATTCAGTACTTC
CASSYSRRLAKNIQYF
>TRBJ2-1|-|-|TRBV14
TGTGCCAGCAGCCGGGGCTTGATGGGAGAGCAGTTCTTC
CASSRGLMGEQFF
>TRBJ2-5|-|few|TRBV5-4
TGTGCCAGCAGCTTTTCGCAGGGAGGTTCAGAGACCCAGTACTTC
CASSFSQGGSETQYF
>TRBJ1-2|TRBD1|-|TRBV18
TGTGCCAGCTCACCTCGGGACAGGGATTATGGCTACACCTTC
CASSPRDRDYGYTF
>TRBJ1-1|-|-|TRBV30
TGTGCCTGGACCCCCCGGCGGGGTTTCAGCACTGAAGCTTTCTTT
CAWTPRRGFSTEAFF
>TRBJ2-2|-|once|TRBV19
TGTGCCAGTAGTATCTCCAAGGGGGTGAACACCGGGGAGCTGTTTTTT
CASSISKGVNTGELFF
>TRBJ2-2|-|-|TRBV6-5
TGTGCCACGCATGGGGCTGGGAACACCGGGGAGCTGTTTTTT
CATHGAGNTGELFF
>TRBJ1-1|TRBD1|-|TRBV10-3
TGTGCCATCAGCACGCAGGGGGCAGCTTTCTTT
CAISTQGAAFF
>TRBJ1-1|-|-|TRBV6-5
TGTGCCAGCAATACCGGAGAGGGTTTCGCTTTCTTT
CASNTGEGFAFF
>TRBJ1-3|TRBD1|-|TRBV5-1
TGCGCCAGCAGCCTCGGACAGGGCGGCACTGGAAACACCATATATTTT
CASSLGQGGTGNTIYF
>TRBJ1-5|TRBD1|-|TRBV5-1
TGCGCCAGCAGCCCGGGACAGGGTAATTTCCGGCCCCAGCATTTT
CASSPGQGNFRPQHF
>TRBJ2-3|-|-|TRBV2
TGTGCCAGCAGTGATCTACTAAGCACAGATACGCAGTATTTT
CASSDLLSTDTQYF